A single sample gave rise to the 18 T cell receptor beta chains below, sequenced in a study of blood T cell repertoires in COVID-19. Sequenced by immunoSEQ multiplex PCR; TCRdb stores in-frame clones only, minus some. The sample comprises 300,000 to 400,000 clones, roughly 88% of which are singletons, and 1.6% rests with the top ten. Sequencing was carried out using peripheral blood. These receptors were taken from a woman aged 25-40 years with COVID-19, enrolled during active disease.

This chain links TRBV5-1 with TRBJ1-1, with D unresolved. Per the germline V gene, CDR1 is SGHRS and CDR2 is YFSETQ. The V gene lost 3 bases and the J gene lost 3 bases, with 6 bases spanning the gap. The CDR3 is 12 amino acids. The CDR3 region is CASSYGDTEAFF. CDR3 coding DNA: TGCGCCAGCAGCTACGGGGACACTGAAGCTTTCTTT.

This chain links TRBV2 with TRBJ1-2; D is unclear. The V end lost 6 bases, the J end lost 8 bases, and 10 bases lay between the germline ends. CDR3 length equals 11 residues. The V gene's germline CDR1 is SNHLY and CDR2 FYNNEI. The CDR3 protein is CASRRSRGYTF. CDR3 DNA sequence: TGTGCCAGCAGGCGGAGTAGAGGCTACACCTTC.

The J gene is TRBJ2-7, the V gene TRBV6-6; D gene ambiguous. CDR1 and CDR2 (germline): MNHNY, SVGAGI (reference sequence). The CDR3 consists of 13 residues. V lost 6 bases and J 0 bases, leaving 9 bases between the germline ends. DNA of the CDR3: TGTGCCAGCAGCCCCACCGGCTCCTACGAGCAGTACGTC. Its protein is CASSPTGSYEQYV.

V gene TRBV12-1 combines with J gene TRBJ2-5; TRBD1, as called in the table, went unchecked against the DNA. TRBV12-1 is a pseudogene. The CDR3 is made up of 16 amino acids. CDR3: CASSFKKDRGRETQYF. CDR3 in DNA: TGTGCCAGCAGCTTTAAGAAGGACAGGGGTCGAGAGACCCAGTACTTC.

The CDR3 sequence is CASAPGLFASGANVLTF. The CDR3 coding sequence is TGCGCCAGCGCCCCGGGACTTTTCGCATCTGGGGCCAACGTCCTGACTTTC. The V and J genes are TRBV10-1 and TRBJ2-6; TRBD2 might be the D (6 bases). The germline V and J ends were trimmed by 8 bases and 1 base, with 18 bases remaining between them. Germline V CDR1 and CDR2: WNHNN, SYGVQD (reference sequence). This CDR3 is 17 amino acids long.

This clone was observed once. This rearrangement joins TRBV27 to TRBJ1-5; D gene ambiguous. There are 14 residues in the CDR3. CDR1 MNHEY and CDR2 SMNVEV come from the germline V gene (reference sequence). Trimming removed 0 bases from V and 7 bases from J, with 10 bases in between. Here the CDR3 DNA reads TGTGCCAGCAGTTTATCTGGGCAAGAGCAGCCCCAGCATTTT. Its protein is CASSLSGQEQPQHF.

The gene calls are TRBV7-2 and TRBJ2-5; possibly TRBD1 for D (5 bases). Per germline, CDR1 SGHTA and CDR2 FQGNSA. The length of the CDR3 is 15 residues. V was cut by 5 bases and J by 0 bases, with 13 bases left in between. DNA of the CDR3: TGTGCCAGCAGCATGGGGCGGTCAAACCAAGAGACCCAGTACTTC. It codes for CASSMGRSNQETQYF. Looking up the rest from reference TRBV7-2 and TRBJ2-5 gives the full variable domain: GAGVSQSPSNKVTEKGKDVELRCDPISGHTALYWYRQSLGQGLEFLIYFQGNSAPDKSGLPSDRFSAERTGGSVSTLTIQRTQQEDSAVYLCASSMGRSNQETQYFGPGTRLLVL.

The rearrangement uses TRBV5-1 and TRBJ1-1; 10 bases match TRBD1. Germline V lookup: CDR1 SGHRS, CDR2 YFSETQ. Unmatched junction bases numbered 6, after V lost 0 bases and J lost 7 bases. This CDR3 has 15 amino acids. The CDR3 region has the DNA TGCGCCAGCAGCTTGGAGACAGGGGGCGCGGATGAAGCTTTCTTT. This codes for CASSLETGGADEAFF. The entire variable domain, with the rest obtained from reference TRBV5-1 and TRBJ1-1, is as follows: KAGVTQTPRYLIKTRGQQVTLSCSPISGHRSVSWYQQTPGQGLQFLFEYFSETQRNKGNFPGRFSGRQFSNSRSEMNVSTLELGDSALYLCASSLETGGADEAFFGQGTRLTVV.

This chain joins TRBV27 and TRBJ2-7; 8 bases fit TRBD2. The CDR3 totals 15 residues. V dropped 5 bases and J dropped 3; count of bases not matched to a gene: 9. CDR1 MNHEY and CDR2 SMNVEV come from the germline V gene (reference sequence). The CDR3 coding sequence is TGTGCCAGCAGTCCGGGAGGGGATGGGGACTACGAGCAGTACTTC. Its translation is CASSPGGDGDYEQYF.

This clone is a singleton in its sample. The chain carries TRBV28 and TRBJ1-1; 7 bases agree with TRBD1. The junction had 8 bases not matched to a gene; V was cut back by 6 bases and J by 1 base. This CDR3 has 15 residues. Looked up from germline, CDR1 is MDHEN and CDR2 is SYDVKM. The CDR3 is CASRPGQPRNTEAFF. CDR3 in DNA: TGTGCCAGCAGACCGGGACAGCCGAGGAACACTGAAGCTTTCTTT.

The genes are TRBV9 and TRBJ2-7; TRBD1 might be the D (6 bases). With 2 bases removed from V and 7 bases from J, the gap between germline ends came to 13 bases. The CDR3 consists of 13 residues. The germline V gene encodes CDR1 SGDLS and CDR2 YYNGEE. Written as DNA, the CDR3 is TGTGCCAGCAGCGTGTGGGCCGGGACAGAGCAGTACTTC. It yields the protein CASSVWAGTEQYF.

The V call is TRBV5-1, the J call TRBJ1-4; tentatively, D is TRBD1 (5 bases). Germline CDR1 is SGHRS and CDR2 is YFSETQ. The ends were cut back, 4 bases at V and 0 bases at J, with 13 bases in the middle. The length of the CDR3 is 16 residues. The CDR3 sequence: CASSGTAGATNEKLFF. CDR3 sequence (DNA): TGCGCCAGCAGCGGGACTGCGGGAGCAACTAATGAAAAACTGTTTTTT. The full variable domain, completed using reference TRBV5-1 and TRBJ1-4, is KAGVTQTPRYLIKTRGQQVTLSCSPISGHRSVSWYQQTPGQGLQFLFEYFSETQRNKGNFPGRFSGRQFSNSRSEMNVSTLELGDSALYLCASSGTAGATNEKLFFGSGTQLSVL.

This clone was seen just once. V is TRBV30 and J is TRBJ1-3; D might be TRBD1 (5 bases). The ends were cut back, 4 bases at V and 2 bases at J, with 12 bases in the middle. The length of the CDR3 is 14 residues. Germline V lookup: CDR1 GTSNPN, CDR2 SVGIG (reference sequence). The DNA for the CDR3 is TGTGCCTGGACCGAGGGACTAACTGGAAACACCATATATTTT. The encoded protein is CAWTEGLTGNTIYF.

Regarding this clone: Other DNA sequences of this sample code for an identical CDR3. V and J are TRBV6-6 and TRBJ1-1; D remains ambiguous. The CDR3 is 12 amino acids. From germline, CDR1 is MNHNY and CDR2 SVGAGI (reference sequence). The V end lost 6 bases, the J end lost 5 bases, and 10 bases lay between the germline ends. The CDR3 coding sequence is TGTGCCAGCAGCCAAACGGGGACTGAAGCTTTCTTT. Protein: CASSQTGTEAFF.

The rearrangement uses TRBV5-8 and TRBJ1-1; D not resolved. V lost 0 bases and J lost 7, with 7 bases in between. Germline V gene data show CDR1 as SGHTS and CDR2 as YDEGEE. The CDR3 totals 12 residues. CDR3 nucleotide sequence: TGTGCCAGCAGCTTGGGGAGACTTGAAGCTTTCTTT. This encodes CASSLGRLEAFF.

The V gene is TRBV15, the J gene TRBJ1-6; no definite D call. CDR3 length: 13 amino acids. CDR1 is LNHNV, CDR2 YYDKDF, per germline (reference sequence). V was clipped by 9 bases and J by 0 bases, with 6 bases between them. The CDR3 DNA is TGTGCCACTGGTAGCTCCTATAATTCACCCCTCCACTTT. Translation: CATGSSYNSPLHF.

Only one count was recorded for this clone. This CDR3 reads CASSLGSNQPQHF. Here the CDR3 DNA reads TGTGCCAGCAGCCTCGGGAGCAATCAGCCCCAGCATTTT. The rearrangement links TRBV4-2 to TRBJ1-5; no clear D. V was clipped by 4 bases and J by 1 base, with 5 bases between them. Germline V gene lookup returns CDR1 LGHNA and CDR2 YNFKEQ. This CDR3 has 13 residues.

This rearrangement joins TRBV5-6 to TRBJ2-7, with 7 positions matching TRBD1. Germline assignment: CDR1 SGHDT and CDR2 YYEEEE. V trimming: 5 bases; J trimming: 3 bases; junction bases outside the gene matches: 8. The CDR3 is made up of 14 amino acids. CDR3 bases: TGTGCCAGCAGAGCGACAGGGATGAGCTACGAGCAGTACGTC. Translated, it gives CASRATGMSYEQYV.